Listed here is a single T cell receptor beta chain. This clone was seen once. This clone's antigen is unknown. There are no base qualities to consult, and no much larger clone falls within one base. The collaborating institutions used their own protocols to collect whole blood in K2EDTA tubes. For TCRbeta analysis, collaborator samples were shipped as frozen whole blood, as isolated PBMCs, or as DNA extracted from either sample type. The data stem from a study of blood T cell repertoires in COVID-19 (TCRdb year 2020). Study-level background: Samples covering the acute and convalescent phases of COVID-19 were provided by collaborators in the United States, Italy and Spain. The material from the prospective study consisted of cDNA or gDNA derived from T cells, B-cell-depleted T cells, or PBMCs. A de-identified subject ID, COVID-19 status, age in years and sex were almost always included in the sample metadata. Subjects who had been exposed to COVID-19, were actively infected with it, or had recovered from it provided the deeply sampled blood TCRbeta repertoires that made up the dataset. The repertoires were released in a freely available public database intended as a resource for research on the immune response to SARS-CoV-2. Where HLA class I and class II types were available, the types were taken from metadata supplied by the sample provider, not from assay-based typing. The samples were drawn from the first 160 participants of the ongoing ImmuneRACE study and from roughly 1,300 subjects provided by 6 global collaborators.

Paper-wide results and their limitations: How much clinical and demographic metadata was included differed by source and by participant, and the metadata was provided uncurated.

The immunoSEQ Assay, a bias-controlled multiplex PCR, was used to amplify TCRbeta CDR3 regions from genomic DNA. The authors' analysis ran thus. Nucleated cell counts per sample were estimated from amplification of reference gene primers within the assay. Sequence reads were collapsed and filtered to measure the absolute abundance of every unique TCRbeta CDR3 rearrangement. For each sample, productive Simpson clonality was calculated by taking the square root of Simpson's diversity index across productive rearrangements. The table comes from immuneACCESS by way of TCRdb, which keeps in-frame sequences with V and J called. Part of the clones is missing from these tables; in studies checked, under half for an unresolved V gene and the rest for unknown reasons. That table is the source of V, J and clone size, and D and trimming were worked out from the DNA. Recorded for this sample are 65,000 to 100,000 clones; roughly 80% of them occurred a single time. 15% to 17% of the sample comes from the top ten.

The germline V gene (reference sequence) specifies SGHNT as CDR1 and YYREEE as CDR2. Trimming removed 3 bases from V and 5 bases from J, leaving 12 bases between the germline ends. CDR3 length: 13 amino acids, cysteine to phenylalanine. Only CDR3 DNA remains: 39 bases, in frame from the first base. This TCR was sampled from a woman aged 80 or over with acute or convalescent COVID-19. Sequencing input: peripheral blood. The chain is assembled from TRBV5-4 and TRBJ2-7; TRBD1 is a possible D gene, resting on 6 matching bases. The DNA sequence follows: TGTGCCAGCAGCTCCAAGGGGGACCACGAGCAGTACTTC. Its product reads: CASSSKGDHEQYF.